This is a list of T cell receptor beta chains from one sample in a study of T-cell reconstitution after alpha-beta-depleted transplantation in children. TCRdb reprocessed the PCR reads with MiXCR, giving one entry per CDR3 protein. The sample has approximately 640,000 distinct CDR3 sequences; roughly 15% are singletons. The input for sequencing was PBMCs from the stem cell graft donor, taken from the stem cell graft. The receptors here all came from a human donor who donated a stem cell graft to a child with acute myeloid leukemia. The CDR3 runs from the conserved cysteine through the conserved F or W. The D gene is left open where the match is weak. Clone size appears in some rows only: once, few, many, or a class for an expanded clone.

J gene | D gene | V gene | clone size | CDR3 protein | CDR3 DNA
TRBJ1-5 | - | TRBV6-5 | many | CASSYSFEGNQPQHF | TGTGCCAGCAGTTACTCATTCGAGGGCAATCAGCCCCAGCATTTT
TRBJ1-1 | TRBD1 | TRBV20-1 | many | CSARGGQGNTEAFF | TGCAGTGCTAGGGGGGGACAGGGGAACACTGAAGCTTTCTTT
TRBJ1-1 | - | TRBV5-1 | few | CASSLETGNTEAFF | TGCGCCAGCAGCTTGGAAACTGGGAACACTGAAGCTTTCTTT
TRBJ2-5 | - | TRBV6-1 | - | CASSAPRDGDKTQYF | TGTGCCAGCAGTGCTCCCCGGGACGGTGATAAGACCCAGTACTTC
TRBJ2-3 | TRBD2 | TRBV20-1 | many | CSAPVSRLAGGTSYTQYF | TGCAGTGCTCCTGTCTCGAGACTAGCGGGGGGTACGTCGTATACGCAGTATTTT
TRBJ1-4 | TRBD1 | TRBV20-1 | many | CSAGTGGAPFF | TGCAGTGCTGGGACAGGGGGCGCTCCGTTTTTT
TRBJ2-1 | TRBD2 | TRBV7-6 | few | CASSLGRGRGGNEQFF | TGTGCCAGCAGCTTAGGGCGAGGGCGGGGGGGAAATGAGCAGTTCTTC
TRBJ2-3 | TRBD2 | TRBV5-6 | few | CASSPWTSGSPDTQYF | TGTGCCAGCAGCCCATGGACTAGCGGTTCGCCGGATACGCAGTATTTT
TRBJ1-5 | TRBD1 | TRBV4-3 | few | CASSRDRGQPQHF | TGCGCCAGCAGCCGGGACAGGGGCCAGCCCCAGCATTTT
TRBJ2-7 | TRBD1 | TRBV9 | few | CASSVRDRGFEQYF | TGTGCCAGCAGCGTAAGGGACAGGGGTTTCGAGCAGTACTTC
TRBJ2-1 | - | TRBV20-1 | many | CSASPVDRWYNEQFF | TGCAGTGCTAGCCCCGTAGACAGGTGGTACAATGAGCAGTTCTTC
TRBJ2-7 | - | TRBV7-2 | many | CASRRGPLTYEQYF | TGTGCCAGCAGGCGGGGTCCCCTGACCTACGAGCAGTACTTC
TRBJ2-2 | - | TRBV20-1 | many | CSAQSSGGNTGELFF | TGCAGTGCGCAGAGTTCCGGAGGGAACACCGGGGAGCTGTTTTTT
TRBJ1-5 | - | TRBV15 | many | CATRFGTEPNQPQHF | TGTGCCACCAGGTTTGGGACCGAGCCCAATCAGCCCCAGCATTTT
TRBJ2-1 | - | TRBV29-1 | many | CSAPRGKPYNEQFF | TGCAGCGCCCCAAGGGGGAAACCCTACAATGAGCAGTTCTTC
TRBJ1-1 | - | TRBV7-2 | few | CASSSRRVNTEAFF | TGTGCCAGCAGCTCCCGGAGGGTGAACACTGAAGCTTTCTTT
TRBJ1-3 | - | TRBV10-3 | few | CATSLEGSGNTIYF | TGTGCCACCTCTCTGGAGGGTTCGGGAAACACCATATATTTT
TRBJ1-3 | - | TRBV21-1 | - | CASSLPREPGNTIYF | TGTGCCAGCAGCCTGCCCAGGGAGCCTGGAAACACCATATATTTT
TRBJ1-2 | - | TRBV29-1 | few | CSVDGPARGYGYTF | TGCAGCGTTGATGGCCCGGCTCGCGGGTATGGCTACACCTTC
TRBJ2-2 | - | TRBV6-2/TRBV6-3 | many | CASRPSNTGELFF | TGTGCCAGCAGACCCAGCAACACCGGGGAGCTGTTTTTT
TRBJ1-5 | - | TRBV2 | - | CASSGGRFNQPQHF | TGTGCCAGCAGTGGAGGGCGATTCAATCAGCCCCAGCATTTT
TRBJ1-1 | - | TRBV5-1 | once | CASSRGRPLEAFF | TGCGCCAGCAGCAGGGGTCGACCCCTGGAAGCTTTCTTT
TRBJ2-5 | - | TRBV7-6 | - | CASSLEASQETQYF | TGTGCCAGCAGCTTAGAAGCCAGCCAAGAGACCCAGTACTTC
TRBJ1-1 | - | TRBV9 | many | CASSVALNTEAFF | TGTGCCAGCAGCGTAGCTCTGAACACTGAAGCTTTCTTT
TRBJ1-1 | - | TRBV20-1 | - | CSAQGLKDTEAFF | TGCAGTGCCCAGGGTCTCAAGGACACTGAAGCTTTCTTT
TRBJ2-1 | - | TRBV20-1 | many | CSAKRDNEQFF | TGCAGTGCTAAGAGGGACAATGAGCAGTTCTTC
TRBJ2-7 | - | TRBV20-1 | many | CSAREVDSPSYEQYF | TGCAGTGCTAGAGAGGTGGACAGCCCATCCTACGAGCAGTACTTC
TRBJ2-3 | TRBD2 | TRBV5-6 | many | CASSFKRGPRDTQYF | TGTGCCAGCAGCTTCAAGCGGGGGCCGAGGGATACGCAGTATTTT
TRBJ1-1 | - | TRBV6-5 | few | CASSYRRTGNTEAFF | TGTGCCAGCAGTTACCGAAGGACGGGGAACACTGAAGCTTTCTTT
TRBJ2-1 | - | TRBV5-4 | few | CASSFDPGDYNEQFF | TGTGCCAGCAGCTTCGACCCGGGGGACTACAATGAGCAGTTCTTC
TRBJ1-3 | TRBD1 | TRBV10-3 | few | CAIAGTGDSGNTIYF | TGTGCCATCGCAGGGACAGGCGACTCTGGAAACACCATATATTTT
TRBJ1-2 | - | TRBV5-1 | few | CASSLEGWFHGYTF | TGCGCCAGCAGCTTGGAAGGGTGGTTTCATGGCTACACCTTC
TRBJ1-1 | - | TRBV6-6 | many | CASSYSVDEAFF | TGTGCCAGCAGTTACTCGGTCGATGAAGCTTTCTTT
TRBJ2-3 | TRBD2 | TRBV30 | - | CAWSEAAGVWDTQYF | TGTGCCTGGAGTGAGGCAGCGGGGGTGTGGGATACGCAGTATTTT
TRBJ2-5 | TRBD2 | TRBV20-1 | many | CSGLAGDQETQYF | TGCAGTGGACTAGCGGGGGACCAAGAGACCCAGTACTTC
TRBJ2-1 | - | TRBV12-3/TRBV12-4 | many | CASRNRVSTHEQFF | TGTGCCAGCAGGAACCGGGTTTCGACCCATGAGCAGTTCTTC
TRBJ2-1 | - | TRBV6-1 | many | CASSEDGYYNEQFF | TGTGCCAGCAGTGAAGATGGCTACTACAATGAGCAGTTCTTC
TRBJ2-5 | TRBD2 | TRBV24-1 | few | CATFPTSESIGETQYF | TGTGCCACCTTTCCGACTAGCGAATCGATCGGAGAGACCCAGTACTTC
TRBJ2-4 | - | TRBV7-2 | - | CASSLGSGTAKNIQYF | TGTGCCAGCAGCTTAGGTTCCGGGACAGCCAAAAACATTCAGTACTTC
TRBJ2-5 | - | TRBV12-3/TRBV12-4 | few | CASTLGGGETQYF | TGTGCCAGCACCCTAGGGGGTGGCGAGACCCAGTACTTC
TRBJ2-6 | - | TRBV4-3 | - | CASSQRQSGANVLTF | TGCGCCAGCAGCCAAAGGCAGTCTGGGGCCAACGTCCTGACTTTC
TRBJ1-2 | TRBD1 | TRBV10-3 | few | CAISESKPGQGSGYTF | TGTGCCATCAGTGAGTCCAAACCGGGACAGGGTAGTGGCTACACCTTC